Listed below are T cell receptor beta chains from one sample, sequenced in a study of CD8 T cells in ankylosing spondylitis. A single record per CDR3 protein comes from TCRdb applying MiXCR to the 5' RACE reads. Among approximately 250,000 distinct CDR3 sequences listed, roughly a quarter were seen once. The sample consisted of blood, either unsorted or a sorted T cell fraction (not recorded which). The receptor source for this set is a male donor with ankylosing spondylitis or in good health (not recorded which). The CDR3 runs from the conserved cysteine through the conserved F or W. D genes are given only for firm matches. Rows give clone size only sometimes, using once, few, many, or a class for an expanded clone.

clone_size,d_call,v_call,j_call,cdr3_nt,cdr3_aa
once,TRBD1,TRBV28,TRBJ1-2,TGTGCCAGCAGGCCGCCAGGGACAGGGTGGAACTATGGCTACACCTTC,CASRPPGTGWNYGYTF
.,.,TRBV20-1,TRBJ1-1,TGCAGTGCAAAGCGGGCCCAGGGGACTGAAGCTTTCTTT,CSAKRAQGTEAFF
.,TRBD1,TRBV6-1,TRBJ2-7,TGTGCCAGCAGAGGGACAGGGGAAGTCGAGCAGTACTTC,CASRGTGEVEQYF
.,TRBD2,TRBV20-1,TRBJ2-7,TGCAGTGCTAGAAAGAGCGGGGGGGCTCCATCCGAGCAGTACTTC,CSARKSGGAPSEQYF
.,.,TRBV10-3,TRBJ2-6,TGTGCCGTCAACTCTGGGGCCAACGTCCTGACTTTC,CAVNSGANVLTF
many,TRBD1,TRBV6-5,TRBJ1-1,TGTGCCAGCAGTTTTCGACAGGGACCTGAAGCTTTCTTT,CASSFRQGPEAFF
.,.,TRBV12-3/TRBV12-4,TRBJ1-2,TGTGCCAGCACCCTCGGACGGAGAGCTAACTATGGCTACACCTTC,CASTLGRRANYGYTF
.,TRBD2,TRBV20-1,TRBJ2-1,TGCAGTGCCCCTAGGGTGGCGGGGGTTTACAATGAGCAGTTCTTC,CSAPRVAGVYNEQFF
many,.,TRBV28,TRBJ1-4,TGTGCCAGCAGCCTCCCGGACCGGGGGGAAAAACTGTTTTTT,CASSLPDRGEKLFF
.,.,TRBV2,TRBJ2-7,TGTGCCAGCGAGGACACCTCGCCCTACGAGCAGTACTTC,CASEDTSPYEQYF
.,.,TRBV30,TRBJ1-1,TGTGCCTGGGCGGACAAAGGCACTGAAGCTTTCTTT,CAWADKGTEAFF
few,.,TRBV6-1,TRBJ1-5,TGTGCCAGCACGGGATATAGCAATCAGCCCCAGCATTTT,CASTGYSNQPQHF
.,.,TRBV6-1,TRBJ2-2,TGTGCCAGCAAACACTCCGGGGGTCGCGGCACCGGGGAGCTGTTTTTT,CASKHSGGRGTGELFF
.,.,TRBV20-1,TRBJ2-2,TGCAGTGCTAGCAAGGGGGGCTCGAACACCGGGGAGCTGTTTTTT,CSASKGGSNTGELFF
.,.,TRBV12-3/TRBV12-4,TRBJ2-3,TGTGCCAGCCACGGCCCACGTGGGGATACGCAGTATTTT,CASHGPRGDTQYF